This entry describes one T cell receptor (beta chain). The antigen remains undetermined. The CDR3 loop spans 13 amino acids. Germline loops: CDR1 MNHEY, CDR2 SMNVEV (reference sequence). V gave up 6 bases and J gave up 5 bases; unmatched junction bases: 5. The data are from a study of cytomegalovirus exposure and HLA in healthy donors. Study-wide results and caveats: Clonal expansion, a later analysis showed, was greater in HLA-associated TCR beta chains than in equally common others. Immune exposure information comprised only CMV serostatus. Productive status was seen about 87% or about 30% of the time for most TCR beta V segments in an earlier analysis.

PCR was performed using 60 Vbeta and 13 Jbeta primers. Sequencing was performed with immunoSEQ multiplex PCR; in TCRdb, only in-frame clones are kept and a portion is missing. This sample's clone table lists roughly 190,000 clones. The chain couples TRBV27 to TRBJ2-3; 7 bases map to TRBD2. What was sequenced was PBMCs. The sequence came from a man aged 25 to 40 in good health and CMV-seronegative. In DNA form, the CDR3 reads TGTGCCAGCAGGCTGGGGGGGGGAGATACGCAGTATTTT. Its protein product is CASRLGGGDTQYF.